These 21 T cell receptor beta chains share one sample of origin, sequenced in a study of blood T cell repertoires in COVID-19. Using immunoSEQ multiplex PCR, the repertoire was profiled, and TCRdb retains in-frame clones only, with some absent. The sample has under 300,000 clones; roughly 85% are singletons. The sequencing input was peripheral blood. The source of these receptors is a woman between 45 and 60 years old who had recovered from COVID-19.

The CDR3 nucleotides are TGTGCCAGTAGTTCAGGGTTGAGGACTGAAGCTTTCTTT. Translation: CASSSGLRTEAFF. The chain carries TRBV19 and TRBJ1-1, with TRBD1 as a possible D gene (5 bases). Deletions cut 5 bases from V and 5 bases from J, with 12 bases between. The CDR3 runs to 13 residues. Germline values: CDR1 LNHDA, CDR2 SQIVND (reference sequence).

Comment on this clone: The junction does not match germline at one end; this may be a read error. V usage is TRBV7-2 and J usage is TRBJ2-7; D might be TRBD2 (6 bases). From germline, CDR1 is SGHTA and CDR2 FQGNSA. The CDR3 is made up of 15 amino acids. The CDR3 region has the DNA TGTGCCAGCAGCTTAGTTGTGGAGCGGGCCGGCGAGCAGTGCTTC. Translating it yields CASSLVVERAGEQCF.

CDR3 loop: CASSESYRDSGNTIYF. In nucleotides, the CDR3 is TGTGCCAGCAGTGAATCATACAGAGACTCTGGAAACACCATATATTTT. This rearrangement joins TRBV25-1 to TRBJ1-3; D remains unclear. V lost 1 base to trimming and J lost 0 bases, with 10 bases between them. The CDR3 is made up of 16 amino acids. The germline V gene encodes CDR1 MGHDK and CDR2 SYGVNS.

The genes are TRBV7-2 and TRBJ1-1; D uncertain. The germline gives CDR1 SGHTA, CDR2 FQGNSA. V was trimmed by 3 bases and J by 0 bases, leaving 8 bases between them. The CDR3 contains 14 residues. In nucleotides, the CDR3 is TGTGCCAGCAGCTTTGCTACGGTGAACACTGAAGCTTTCTTT. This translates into CASSFATVNTEAFF.

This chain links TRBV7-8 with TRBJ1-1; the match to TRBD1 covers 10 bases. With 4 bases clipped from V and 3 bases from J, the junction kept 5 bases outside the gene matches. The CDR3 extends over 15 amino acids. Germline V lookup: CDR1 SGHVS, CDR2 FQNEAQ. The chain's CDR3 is CASSWTGGRYTEAFF. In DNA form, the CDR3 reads TGTGCCAGCAGCTGGACAGGGGGTAGGTACACTGAAGCTTTCTTT.

The CDR3 DNA follows: TGTGCCAGCAGCCTCCCGGGACTCCCGGTGGGGCAGTACTTC. Its protein is CASSLPGLPVGQYF. The chain is built from TRBV11-1 and TRBJ2-7; a weak D match, TRBD2 (6 bases). Germline V lookup: CDR1 SGHAT, CDR2 FQDESV (reference sequence). Trimming removed 5 bases from V and 9 bases from J, with 20 bases in between. This CDR3 comprises 14 residues.

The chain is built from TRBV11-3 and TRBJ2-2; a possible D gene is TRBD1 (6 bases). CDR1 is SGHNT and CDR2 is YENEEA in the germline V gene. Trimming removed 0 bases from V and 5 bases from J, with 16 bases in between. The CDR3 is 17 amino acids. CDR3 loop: CASSLEDWGRRTGELFF. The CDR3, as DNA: TGTGCCAGCAGCTTAGAGGATTGGGGGCGGCGGACCGGGGAGCTGTTTTTT.

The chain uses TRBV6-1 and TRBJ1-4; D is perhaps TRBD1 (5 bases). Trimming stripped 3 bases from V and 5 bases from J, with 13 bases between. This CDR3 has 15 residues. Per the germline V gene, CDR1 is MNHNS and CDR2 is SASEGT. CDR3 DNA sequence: TGTGCCAGCAGTGAGGGAGGGGCCGCCAATGAAAAACTGTTTTTT. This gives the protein CASSEGGAANEKLFF.

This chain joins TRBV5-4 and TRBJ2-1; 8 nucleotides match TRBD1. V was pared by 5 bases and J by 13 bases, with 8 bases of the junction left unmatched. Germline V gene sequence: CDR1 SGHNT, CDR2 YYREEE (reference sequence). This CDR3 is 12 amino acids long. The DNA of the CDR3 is TGTGCCAGCAGTCAGGACAGGGTGGGACAGTTCTTC. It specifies CASSQDRVGQFF.

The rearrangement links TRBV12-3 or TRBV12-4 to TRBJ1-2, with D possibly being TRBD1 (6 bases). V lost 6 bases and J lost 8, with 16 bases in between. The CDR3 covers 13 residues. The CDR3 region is CASSNTGRGGYTF. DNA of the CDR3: TGTGCCAGCAGCAATACAGGGAGAGGAGGCTACACCTTC.

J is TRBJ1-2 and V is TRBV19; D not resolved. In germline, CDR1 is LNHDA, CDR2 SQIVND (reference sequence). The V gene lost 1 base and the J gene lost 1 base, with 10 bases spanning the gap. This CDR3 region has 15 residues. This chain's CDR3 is CASSIGAVSNYGYTF. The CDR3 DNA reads TGTGCCAGTAGTATAGGGGCAGTGAGTAACTATGGCTACACCTTC. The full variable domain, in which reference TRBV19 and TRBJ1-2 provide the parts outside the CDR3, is DGGITQSPKYLFRKEGQNVTLSCEQNLNHDAMYWYRQDPGQGLRLIYYSQIVNDFQKGDIAEGYSVSREKKESFPLTVTSAQKNPTAFYLCASSIGAVSNYGYTFGSGTRLTVV.

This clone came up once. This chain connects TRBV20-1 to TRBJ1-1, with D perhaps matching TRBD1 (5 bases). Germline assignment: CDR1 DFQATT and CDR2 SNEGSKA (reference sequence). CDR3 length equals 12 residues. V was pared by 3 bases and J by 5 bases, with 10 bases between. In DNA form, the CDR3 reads TGCAGTGCTAGTTCGGGGGGTACTGAAGCTTTCTTT. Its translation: CSASSGGTEAFF.

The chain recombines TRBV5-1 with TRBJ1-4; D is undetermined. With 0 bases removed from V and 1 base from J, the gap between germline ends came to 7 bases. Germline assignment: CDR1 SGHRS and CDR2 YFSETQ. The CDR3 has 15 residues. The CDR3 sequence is CASSLASRTNEKLFF. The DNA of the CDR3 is TGCGCCAGCAGCTTGGCTTCTAGAACTAATGAAAAACTGTTTTTT.

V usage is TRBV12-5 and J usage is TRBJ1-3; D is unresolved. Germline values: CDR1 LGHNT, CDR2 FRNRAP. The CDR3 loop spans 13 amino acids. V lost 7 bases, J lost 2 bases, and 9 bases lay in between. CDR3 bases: TGTGCTAGTGCCCCGCGGGCTGGAAACACCATATATTTT. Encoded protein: CASAPRAGNTIYF.

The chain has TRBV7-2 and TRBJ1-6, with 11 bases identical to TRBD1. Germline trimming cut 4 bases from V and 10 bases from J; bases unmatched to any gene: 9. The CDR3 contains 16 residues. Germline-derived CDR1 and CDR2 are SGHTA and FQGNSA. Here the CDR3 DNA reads TGTGCCAGCAGCTCAACTCCGGGACAGGGGGGATCACCCCTCCACTTT. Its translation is CASSSTPGQGGSPLHF.

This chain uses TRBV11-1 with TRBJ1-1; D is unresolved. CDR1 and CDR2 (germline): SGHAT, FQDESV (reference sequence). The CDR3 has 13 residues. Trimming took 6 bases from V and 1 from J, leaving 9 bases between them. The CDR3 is CASSRQENTEAFF. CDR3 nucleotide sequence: TGTGCCAGCAGTCGTCAGGAGAACACTGAAGCTTTCTTT.

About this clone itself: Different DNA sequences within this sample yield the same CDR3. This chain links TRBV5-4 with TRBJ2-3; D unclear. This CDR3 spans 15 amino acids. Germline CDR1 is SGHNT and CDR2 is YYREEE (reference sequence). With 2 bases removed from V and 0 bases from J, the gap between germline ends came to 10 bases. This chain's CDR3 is CASSLGGTSTDTQYF. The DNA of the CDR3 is TGTGCCAGCAGCTTAGGCGGTACTAGCACAGATACGCAGTATTTT.

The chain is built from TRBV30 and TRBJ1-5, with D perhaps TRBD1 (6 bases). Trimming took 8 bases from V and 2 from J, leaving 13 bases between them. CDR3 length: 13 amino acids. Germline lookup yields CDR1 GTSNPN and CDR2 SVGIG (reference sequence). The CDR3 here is CAQGPRGNQPQHF. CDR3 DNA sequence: TGTGCCCAGGGGCCACGCGGCAATCAGCCCCAGCATTTT.

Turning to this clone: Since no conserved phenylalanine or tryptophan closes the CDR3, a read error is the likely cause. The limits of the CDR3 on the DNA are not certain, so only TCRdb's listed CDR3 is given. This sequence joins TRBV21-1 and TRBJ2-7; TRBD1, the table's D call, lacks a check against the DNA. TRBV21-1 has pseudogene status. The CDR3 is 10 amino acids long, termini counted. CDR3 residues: CASSNPNREI.

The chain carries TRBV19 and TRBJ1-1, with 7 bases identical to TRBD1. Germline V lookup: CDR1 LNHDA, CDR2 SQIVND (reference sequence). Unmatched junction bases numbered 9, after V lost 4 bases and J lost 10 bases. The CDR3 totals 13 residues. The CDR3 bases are TGTGCCAGTAGTAGGGACAGCCCTTGGGGAGCTTTCTTT. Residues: CASSRDSPWGAFF.

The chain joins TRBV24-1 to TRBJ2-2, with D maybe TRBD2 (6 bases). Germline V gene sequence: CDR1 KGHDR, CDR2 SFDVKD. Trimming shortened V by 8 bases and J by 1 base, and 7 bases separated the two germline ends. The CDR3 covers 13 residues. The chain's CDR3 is CATIGGNTGELFF. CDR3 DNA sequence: TGTGCCACCATCGGGGGGAACACCGGGGAGCTGTTTTTT.